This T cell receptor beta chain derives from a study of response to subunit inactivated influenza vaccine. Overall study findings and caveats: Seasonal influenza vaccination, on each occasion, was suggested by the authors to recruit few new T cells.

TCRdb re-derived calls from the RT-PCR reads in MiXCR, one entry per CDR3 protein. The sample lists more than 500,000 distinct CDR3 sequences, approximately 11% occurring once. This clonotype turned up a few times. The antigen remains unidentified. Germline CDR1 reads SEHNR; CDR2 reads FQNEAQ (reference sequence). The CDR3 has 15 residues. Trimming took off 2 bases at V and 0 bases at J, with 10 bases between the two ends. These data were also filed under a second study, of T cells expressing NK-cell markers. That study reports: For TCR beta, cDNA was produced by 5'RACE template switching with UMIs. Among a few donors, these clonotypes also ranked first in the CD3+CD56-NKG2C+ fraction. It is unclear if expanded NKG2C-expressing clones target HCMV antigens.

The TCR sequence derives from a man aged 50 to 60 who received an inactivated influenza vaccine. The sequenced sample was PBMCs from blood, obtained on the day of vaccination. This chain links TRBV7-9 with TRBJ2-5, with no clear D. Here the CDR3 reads CASSLLSGYQETQYF. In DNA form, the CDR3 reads TGTGCCAGCAGCTTACTTTCTGGGTACCAAGAGACCCAGTACTTC.